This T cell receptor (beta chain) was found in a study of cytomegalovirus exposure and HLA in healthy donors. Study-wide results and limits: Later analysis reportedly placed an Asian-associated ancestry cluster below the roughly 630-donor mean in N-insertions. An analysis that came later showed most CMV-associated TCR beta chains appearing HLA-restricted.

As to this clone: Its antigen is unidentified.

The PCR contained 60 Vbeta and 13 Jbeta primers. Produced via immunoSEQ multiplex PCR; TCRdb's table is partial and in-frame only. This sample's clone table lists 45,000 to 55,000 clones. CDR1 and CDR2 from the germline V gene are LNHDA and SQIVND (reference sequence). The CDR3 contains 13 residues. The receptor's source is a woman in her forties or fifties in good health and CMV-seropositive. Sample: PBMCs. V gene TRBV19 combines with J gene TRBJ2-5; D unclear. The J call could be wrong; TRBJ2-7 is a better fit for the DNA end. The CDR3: CASSIDPGGEQYF. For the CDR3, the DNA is TGTGCCAGTAGTATAGATCCGGGTGGCGAGCAGTACTTC.